This TCR beta chain was identified in a study of blood T cell repertoires in COVID-19. The length of the CDR3 is 15 residues. Trimming pared 1 base from V and 1 base from J, leaving 10 bases between. Germline V gene data show CDR1 as LNHNV and CDR2 as YYDKDF (reference sequence). Per the study methods: Cell counts per sample came from amplifying reference gene primers. TCRdb's copy holds only in-frame clones and misses some; the assay was immunoSEQ multiplex PCR. That table is the source of V, J and clone size, and D and trimming were worked out from the DNA. The sample includes roughly 53,000 clones, about 77% seen only once; the top ten take about two fifths.

The clonotype was recovered from a man aged 65-85 years with active or convalescent COVID-19. What was sequenced was peripheral blood. This chain uses TRBV15 with TRBJ1-1; D is unresolved. CDR3 nucleotide sequence: TGTGCCACCAGCAGAGTTCCGGGAACGAACACTGAAGCTTTCTTT. This gives the protein CATSRVPGTNTEAFF. Complete variable domain (other parts from reference TRBV15 and TRBJ1-1): DAMVIQNPRYQVTQFGKPVTLSCSQTLNHNVMYWYQQKSSQAPKLLFHYYDKDFNNEADTPDNFQSRRPNTSFCFLDIRSPGLGDTAMYLCATSRVPGTNTEAFFGQGTRLTVV.